The rows below give T cell receptor beta chains drawn from one sample of a study of blood T cell repertoires in COVID-19. Clones were read by immunoSEQ multiplex PCR, and TCRdb kept only the in-frame ones, dropping some. In the table there are some 53,000 clones, less than 95% of which are singletons. Sequencing input: peripheral blood. The receptors were sampled from a human donor in a cohort sampled during active COVID-19. Both conserved end residues are part of each CDR3. Fields, in order: V gene, clone size, J gene, D gene, CDR3 DNA, CDR3 protein. A D gene is named only where the DNA matches it firmly. Expanded clones are given a class, and other clones once, few, many or no size at all.

>TRBV2|.|TRBJ2-7|.
TGTGCCAGCAGGGACACCGCCTACGAGCAGTACTTC
CASRDTAYEQYF
>TRBV5-8|.|TRBJ1-4|TRBD1
TGTGCCAGCAGCTTAGGTAGCAGGGGGCGATACGGTGAAAAACTGTTTTTT
CASSLGSRGRYGEKLFF
>TRBV30|.|TRBJ2-7|TRBD2
TGTGCCTGGGCTCTAGCGGGCATTCACTACGAGCAGTACTTC
CAWALAGIHYEQYF
>TRBV25-1|.|TRBJ1-1|.
TGTGCCAGCGTCCAGAACACTGAAGCTTTCTTT
CASVQNTEAFF
>TRBV6-5|.|TRBJ2-7|TRBD1
TGTGCCAGCAGTTACCGGGACAGGGGTTTCTACGAGCAGTACTTC
CASSYRDRGFYEQYF
>TRBV30|.|TRBJ2-5|TRBD2
TGTGCCTGGGGGCTAGCGGGGATCGAGACCCAGTACTTC
CAWGLAGIETQYF
>TRBV5-1|.|TRBJ1-3|.
TGCGCCAGCAGCATTACCACAGGTGCCAACACCATATATTTT
CASSITTGANTIYF
>TRBV11-2|.|TRBJ2-5|.
TGTGCCAGCAGTCCCAACCCCCGCGGGCGAGAGACCCAGTACTTC
CASSPNPRGRETQYF
>TRBV11-2|.|TRBJ2-7|.
TGTGCCAGCAGCCGTAATGTCGGGACGGGAGCCTACGAGCAGTACTTC
CASSRNVGTGAYEQYF
>TRBV2|.|TRBJ1-2|.
TGTGCCAGCAGTGAAATAGACAGGTTATCATTTGGCTACACCTTC
CASSEIDRLSFGYTF
>TRBV18|.|TRBJ1-1|TRBD1
TGTGCCAGCTCACCGCGCCCGGGACAGGGCACTGAAGCTTTCTTT
CASSPRPGQGTEAFF
>TRBV12-3/TRBV12-4|.|TRBJ1-4|.
TGTGCCAGCAGCTGGAGAGAAAAACTGTTTTTT
CASSWREKLFF
>TRBV12-3/TRBV12-4|.|TRBJ2-1|.
TGTGCCAGCAGTGCGGCCGGGGGAGGTGAGCAGTTCTTC
CASSAAGGGEQFF
>TRBV7-9|few|TRBJ2-7|.
TGTGCCAGCAGCTCAACCGGCGGAAGCTCCTACGAGCAGTACTTC
CASSSTGGSSYEQYF
>TRBV6-1|.|TRBJ2-1|TRBD2
TGTGCCAGCAGTGAAGGGGGGGGAAGGAATGAGCAGTTCTTC
CASSEGGGRNEQFF
>TRBV3-1/TRBV3-2|.|TRBJ2-1|TRBD2
TGTGCCAGCAGCCCAACTAGCGCTTCCTACAATGAGCAGTTCTTC
CASSPTSASYNEQFF
>TRBV19|.|TRBJ2-5|.
TGTGCCACCTCCCGGGGTAGCAGAGAGACCCAGTACTTC
CATSRGSRETQYF
>TRBV28|.|TRBJ2-7|TRBD1
TGTGCCAGCCGGTACTCGCAGGGGGTTTCCCACGAGCAGTACTTC
CASRYSQGVSHEQYF
>TRBV29-1|.|TRBJ1-2|TRBD1
TGCAGCGTTGACGAGCACAGGGGGAAAGGCTACACCTTC
CSVDEHRGKGYTF
>TRBV27|.|TRBJ1-1|TRBD1
TGTGCCAGCAGTTTGAACAGGGGAGTGGCTGAAGCTTTCTTT
CASSLNRGVAEAFF
>TRBV5-1|.|TRBJ1-6|.
TGCGCCAGCAGCTTGGCGGGGGACGTGAATTCACCCCTCCACTTT
CASSLAGDVNSPLHF
>TRBV7-9|.|TRBJ2-3|TRBD2
TGTGCCAGCAGCGGGGCCGGGACTAGCGGGAGAGTCACAGATACGCAGTATTTT
CASSGAGTSGRVTDTQYF
>TRBV5-4|.|TRBJ2-7|.
TGTGCCAGCAGCTCGGGGGGCGCCTACGAGCAGTACTTC
CASSSGGAYEQYF
>TRBV6-1|.|TRBJ1-2|TRBD1
TGTGCCAGCAGTGAAGAAGGGACAGGGGGCGGCTATGGCTACACCTTC
CASSEEGTGGGYGYTF
>TRBV9|.|TRBJ2-5|.
TGTGCCAGCAGCGTAATGGGCCGCAACGAAGAGACCCAGTACTTC
CASSVMGRNEETQYF
>TRBV27|.|TRBJ2-5|.
TGTGCCAGCAGTTTCAGGGTCGTCGGAGAGACCCAGTACTTC
CASSFRVVGETQYF
>TRBV5-1|.|TRBJ2-6|.
TGCGCCAGCAGCTTGGACACCAACTCTGGGGCCAACGTCCTGACTTTC
CASSLDTNSGANVLTF
>TRBV14|.|TRBJ1-4|.
TGTGCCAGCAGCCGAGACAGGTTGGAAAAACTGTTTTTT
CASSRDRLEKLFF
>TRBV27|.|TRBJ2-7|.
TGTGCCAGCAGTTCGAGCCTGAGCTACGAGCAGTACTTC
CASSSSLSYEQYF
>TRBV25-1|.|TRBJ2-5|TRBD2
TGTGCCAGCAGTTCGTTAGCGGGAGCGCGGGAGACCCAGTACTTC
CASSSLAGARETQYF
>TRBV5-1|.|TRBJ1-2|.
TGCGCCAGCAGCGTGGACGTTTCGCTATTGGGCGGGGGCTACACCTTC
CASSVDVSLLGGGYTF
>TRBV2|.|TRBJ2-5|TRBD2
TGTGCCAGCACCCAGCGGGGGGCTCCAGAGACCCAGTACTTC
CASTQRGAPETQYF
>TRBV5-8|.|TRBJ1-2|.
TGTGCCAGCACACGACGGAGGGATGGCTACACCTTC
CASTRRRDGYTF
>TRBV7-9|.|TRBJ1-1|.
TGTGCCAGTACAGGGACCGAAGCTTTCTTT
CASTGTEAFF
>TRBV27|.|TRBJ2-4|.
TGTGCCAGCAGTAAAACAGGGTTCAAAAACATTCAGTACTTC
CASSKTGFKNIQYF
>TRBV5-5|.|TRBJ2-7|.
TGTGCCAGCAGCTTGCTTGGCGGATACTACGAGCAGTACTTC
CASSLLGGYYEQYF
>TRBV11-2|few|TRBJ1-1|.
TGTGCCAGCAGCCAACAGGGGAACACTGAAGCTTTCTTT
CASSQQGNTEAFF
>TRBV30|.|TRBJ2-7|TRBD1
TGTGCCTGCTGGACAGGGTCATCCTACGAGCAGTACTTC
CACWTGSSYEQYF
>TRBV5-1|.|TRBJ2-7|.
TGCGCCAGCAGCCCGTCGACAGGGGAGGGCGAGCAGTACTTC
CASSPSTGEGEQYF